This T cell receptor (beta chain) was identified in a study of beta chain features in type 1 diabetes (dated 2018 in TCRdb). As for the study more broadly: No differences in mean age, gender distribution, total cell number or subset yield were found between patients and healthy donors. Across all samples, fewer than 110,000,000 sorted cells were examined, and cell number per subset correlated strongly with RNA yield. The study compared the TCRB repertoires of sorted circulating CD4+ T cell subsets in recently diagnosed type 1 diabetes patients with those in matched healthy donors. Naive and central memory subsets were obtained from all 30 or so donors, but regulatory and stem cell-like memory subsets were isolated from only 8 patients and roughly eight healthy donors. The full study reports these points: Fewer insertions and more nucleotide deletions at VDJ recombination sites were observed in patients with type 1 diabetes, implying thymic rearrangement abnormalities. Only small numbers of individuals were included in the HLA sub-analyses, which left unresolved whether HLA type had any influence on TCRB rearrangement. Type 1 diabetes patients showed a moderate but significant shortening of TCRB CDR3 length in all four CD4+ subsets. Because cDNA rather than genomic DNA was sequenced, highly expressing activated cells could have been over-represented, although no difference in activation and CD3 levels was found between groups. PCR might favor shorter templates, but patient and control samples were amplified and corrected together, so any skew would affect both groups equally. Naive, central memory and regulatory TCRB repertoires appeared to be more similar among patients than among healthy donors.

Relative to germline, V is 6 bases shorter and J is 5 bases shorter, with 23 bases between their ends. The CDR3 has 17 amino acids, counting the end cysteine and phenylalanine. Only the CDR3 DNA is retained, 51 bases long and in frame from the first base. CDR1 and CDR2, looked up from the germline V gene, are SNHLY and FYNNEI. The entire isolated RNA was reverse transcribed using the High Capacity cDNA Reverse Transcription Kit, and thus expressed TCRB transcripts were sequenced. Naive, central memory and regulatory T cell samples underwent deep immunoSEQ sequencing, averaging roughly 3.3 million total reads per sample. Sorted cells were lysed in RLT buffer and RNA was extracted with DNase-treated RNeasy Micro or Mini kits, depending on cell number. To prevent cross-contamination, every cell subset was processed on its own, while patient and healthy donor samples were processed together. TCRB sequences were amplified from cDNA with the immunoSEQ multiplex PCR, producing 87-bp fragments spanning the CDR3 region. The amplicons were sequenced using the Illumina HiSeq platform. Regarding the original processing steps: PCR bias was computationally corrected using synthetic template baselines, reads within Hamming distance 2 were collapsed, and singletons that could not be merged were discarded. Reads were aligned against IMGT so that V, D and J genes, CDR3 length and insertions or deletions at six rearrangement sites could be assigned. Within each subset, clonotype counts were normalized to the number of sorted cells before true diversity and Gini coefficients were calculated with the tcR R package. The overlap coefficient, calculated on TCRB nucleotide sequences, was used to measure repertoire sharing. The clones in this table, taken by TCRdb from immuneACCESS, are in-frame only. Not every clone is retained; where verified, under half of the shortfall comes from an unresolved V gene, and the cause of the rest is unknown. That table furnishes V, J and clone size, whereas the DNA furnished D and trimming. In all, the sample holds about 190,000 clones, and almost 8% of those were seen once. Roughly 0.5% of the sample is taken by the ten largest.

A single peripheral blood draw of around 100 mL on average was collected from each donor into heparinised tubes. A BD FACSAria II and a panel including CD45RO, CCR7, CD25, CD127, CD95 and CD27 were used to sort naive, central memory, regulatory and stem cell-like memory CD4+ T cells. Every sorted population had a purity above 95%. PBMCs were isolated right away by Lymphoprep density gradient centrifugation and were stained directly, without culture. So that batch effects would be minimized, each experiment stained and sorted samples in pairs, pairing one healthy donor with one patient. Only a few counts were recorded for this clone. The specificity of this receptor is unknown. Nothing much larger sits one base from this clone, and base qualities are not available.

The sample was central memory CD4+ T cells from blood. The chain joins TRBV2 to TRBJ1-5; possibly the D gene is TRBD1, per 6 matching bases. The origin of this receptor is a man in his late teens or twenties with type 1 diabetes. This receptor carries the CDR3 CASRGAGEQSGDQPQHF. The DNA is as follows: TGTGCCAGCAGGGGGGCAGGGGAGCAAAGCGGAGATCAGCCCCAGCATTTT.